This TCR beta chain was identified in a study of blood T cell repertoires in COVID-19. Looking at the study overall: PBMCs, B-cell-depleted T cells, or T cells provided the cDNA or gDNA that made up the material.

Membership in each cohort depended on participant-reported clinical history. The method was immunoSEQ multiplex PCR; TCRdb's version includes in-frame clones alone and lacks a portion of them. This table holds over 200,000 clones, 80% to 90% found once. The ends lost 6 bases at V and 3 bases at J; junction bases unmatched: 12. The CDR3 has 16 amino acids. Per germline, CDR1 MDHEN and CDR2 SYDVKM. The genes are TRBV28 and TRBJ2-7; 9 bases match TRBD1. The TCR was taken from a woman aged 50 to 60 who had recovered from COVID-19. Input material: PBMCs or T cells enriched from blood (not recorded which). The CDR3 reads CASSPSGTGLIYEQYF. The CDR3, as DNA: TGTGCCAGCAGCCCATCGGGGACAGGGTTAATCTACGAGCAGTACTTC.